This entry lists 11 T cell receptor beta chains sequenced from one sample in a study of T cell repertoires in cytomegalovirus infection. Antigens of these TCRs are unknown. TCRdb analysed the reads with MiXCR anew, one entry per CDR3 protein. Of approximately 470,000 distinct CDR3 sequences detected, about two fifths appear once; the ten largest clones hold 43%. The sequencing used cultured PBMCs, collected from culture after CMV antigen stimulation. These receptors originate from a human donor in good health (CMV status not recorded). Some clones in this sample may be carry-over from other donors' samples.

The chain links TRBV12-3 or TRBV12-4 to TRBJ1-3; D is uncertain. The V end lost 3 bases, the J end lost 1 base, and 19 bases lay between the germline ends. This CDR3 comprises 18 residues. DNA of the CDR3: TGTGCCAGCAGTTTTACCGCTAGGGTTGAGGTTTCTGGAAACACCATATATTTT. Its translation: CASSFTARVEVSGNTIYF.

The chain couples TRBV6-5 to TRBJ1-5; D not certain. CDR1 MNHEY and CDR2 SVGAGI come from the germline V gene. V lost 4 bases, J lost 6 bases, and 10 bases lay in between. The length of the CDR3 is 13 residues. CDR3 in DNA: TGTGCCAGCAGTTGGACCGTAAGTCAGCCCCAGCATTTT. Protein product: CASSWTVSQPQHF.

The V gene is TRBV27, the J gene TRBJ2-3, with D perhaps TRBD2 (6 bases). Per germline, CDR1 MNHEY and CDR2 SMNVEV (reference sequence). This CDR3 is built from 15 residues. V lost 1 base, J lost 3 bases, and 11 bases lay in between. DNA for the CDR3: TGTGCCAGCAGTTTATTGGCTAGCGAGACAGATACGCAGTATTTT. Encoded protein: CASSLLASETDTQYF.

This chain connects TRBV7-2 to TRBJ1-6, with 7 bases matching TRBD1. The junction had 7 bases not matched to a gene; V was cut back by 3 bases and J by 8 bases. Germline V CDR1 and CDR2: SGHTA, FQGNSA. CDR3 length: 15 amino acids. CDR3 protein: CASSLFRGSDSPLHF. CDR3 sequence (DNA): TGTGCCAGCAGCTTGTTCAGGGGGAGTGATTCACCCCTCCACTTT. Using reference TRBV7-2 and TRBJ1-6 for the parts outside the CDR3, the full variable domain is GAGVSQSPSNKVTEKGKDVELRCDPISGHTALYWYRQSLGQGLEFLIYFQGNSAPDKSGLPSDRFSAERTGGSVSTLTIQRTQQEDSAVYLCASSLFRGSDSPLHFGNGTRLTVT.

The V gene is TRBV12-3 or TRBV12-4, the J gene TRBJ2-7, with D perhaps matching TRBD1 (5 bases). This CDR3 spans 13 amino acids. Trimming stripped 3 bases from V and 4 bases from J, with 10 bases between. Written as DNA, the CDR3 is TGTGCCAGCAGTTTGTGGACAAAATACGAGCAGTACTTC. The encoded protein is CASSLWTKYEQYF.

The rearrangement uses TRBV5-1 and TRBJ2-6; D remains ambiguous. The CDR3 has 14 amino acids. Per germline, CDR1 SGHRS and CDR2 YFSETQ. V lost 1 base and J lost 0, with 2 bases in between. This CDR3 is CASSLPSGANVLTF. CDR3 nucleotides: TGCGCCAGCAGCTTGCCCTCTGGGGCCAACGTCCTGACTTTC.

This clonotype was found many times. This chain uses TRBV7-2 with TRBJ1-4; D unresolved. This CDR3 spans 14 amino acids. Per the germline V gene, CDR1 is SGHTA and CDR2 is FQGNSA. Trimming stripped 7 bases from V and 7 bases from J, with 16 bases between. This CDR3 is CASNRAGSGEKLFF. CDR3 coding DNA: TGTGCCAGCAATCGGGCGGGGTCCGGTGAAAAACTGTTTTTT.

On this clonotype: The junction and the germline gene differ at one end; a read error may be behind it. The chain recombines TRBV6-8 with TRBJ2-5; 7 bases align to TRBD1. Germline CDR1 is MNHGY and CDR2 is SAAAGT. The CDR3 is 15 residues long. CDR3 DNA sequence: TGTGCCAGCAGTGGAGTACAGGGGTACCACGAGACCCAGTACTTC. Amino acids: CASSGVQGYHETQYF.

Ten or more counts support this clonotype. This chain links TRBV7-2 with TRBJ2-1; D is unresolved. The CDR3 spans 13 residues. Germline-derived CDR1 and CDR2 are SGHTA and FQGNSA. The V end lost 1 base, the J end lost 9 bases, and 10 bases lay between the germline ends. The CDR3 sequence is CASSLELPGEQFF. The DNA for the CDR3 is TGTGCCAGCAGCTTAGAACTTCCTGGTGAGCAGTTCTTC.

V usage is TRBV6-6 and J usage is TRBJ2-7; D tentatively reads TRBD1 or TRBD2 (5 bases each). The CDR3 extends over 14 amino acids. The germline gives CDR1 MNHNY, CDR2 SVGAGI (reference sequence). Between the trimmed V and J ends, which lost 0 bases and 2 bases, there was a span of 8 bases. CDR3 nucleotides: TGTGCCAGCAGTTACTCCATGGGACCCTACGAGCAGTACTTC. Protein sequence: CASSYSMGPYEQYF.

CDR3 residues: CAISVLGSNYGYTF. CDR3 DNA sequence: TGTGCCATCAGTGTCCTGGGAAGCAACTATGGCTACACCTTC. The gene calls are TRBV10-3 and TRBJ1-2; unclear D gene. Trimming cost V 4 bases and J 2 bases, with 11 bases left between them. The CDR3 has 14 residues. Germline-derived CDR1 and CDR2 are ENHRY and SYGVKD.